Presented here are 28 T cell receptor beta chains from one specimen sequenced in a study of human versus mouse CDR3 diversity and MHC coevolution. TCRdb's copy holds only in-frame clones and misses some; the assay was immunoSEQ multiplex PCR. Of about 81,000 clones in the sample, 90% to 95% were seen once. The sample taken for sequencing was naive CD4+ T cells from blood. Regarding subset: CD45RO-negative CD62L-positive naive CD4 T cells. The receptors come from a person aged 25-75 years in good health.

The genes are TRBV6-4 and TRBJ1-1, with D perhaps TRBD1 (5 bases). The CDR3 is 19 amino acids. Germline V gene data show CDR1 as MRHNA and CDR2 as SNTAGT. Deletions cut 7 bases from V and 1 base from J, with 28 bases between. The chain's CDR3 is CASIPTQDTLKGRNTEAFF. For the CDR3, the DNA is TGTGCCAGCATACCAACACAGGACACACTGAAGGGCCGGAACACTGAAGCTTTCTTT.

The chain links TRBV5-4 to TRBJ1-2, with D unresolved. Germline V CDR1 and CDR2: SGHNT, YYREEE (reference sequence). CDR3 length: 12 residues. V gave up 0 bases and J gave up 4 bases, with 4 bases separating them. CDR3 sequence (DNA): TGTGCCAGCAGCTTGGACGGCTATGGCTACACCTTC. Its translation is CASSLDGYGYTF.

J is TRBJ2-7 and V is TRBV7-3; the D is unclear. From germline, CDR1 is SGHTA and CDR2 FQGTGA. The CDR3 runs 14 residues. The V and J ends lost 1 base and 2 bases respectively, with 9 bases between them. This chain's CDR3 is CASSLIRSTYEQYF. The CDR3 coding sequence is TGTGCCAGCAGCTTAATACGTAGCACCTACGAGCAGTACTTC. Full variable domain (remainder filled in from reference TRBV7-3 and TRBJ2-7): GAGVSQTPSNKVTEKGKYVELRCDPISGHTALYWYRQSLGQGPEFLIYFQGTGAADDSGLPNDRFFAVRPEGSVSTLKIQRTERGDSAVYLCASSLIRSTYEQYFGPGTRLTVT.

This clone was detected only a few times. The chain has TRBV29-1 and TRBJ1-1; D possibly corresponds to TRBD1 (6 bases). Trimming removed 7 bases from V and 5 bases from J, with 14 bases in between. Germline CDR1 and CDR2: SQVTM and ANQGSEA. CDR3 length: 12 amino acids. The CDR3 DNA is TGCAGCGGCCGACAGGTTGTGACTGAAGCTTTCTTT. Translating it yields CSGRQVVTEAFF.

The chain couples TRBV7-2 to TRBJ1-1; D may be TRBD1 (6 bases). In germline, CDR1 is SGHTA, CDR2 FQGNSA. The CDR3 covers 15 residues. V was pared by 5 bases and J by 4 bases, with 17 bases between. The CDR3 region is CASSRFQDSRTEAFF. The CDR3 DNA reads TGTGCCAGCAGCCGCTTCCAGGACAGCCGCACTGAAGCTTTCTTT. The variable domain in full, completed from reference TRBV7-2 and TRBJ1-1, reads GAGVSQSPSNKVTEKGKDVELRCDPISGHTALYWYRQSLGQGLEFLIYFQGNSAPDKSGLPSDRFSAERTGGSVSTLTIQRTQQEDSAVYLCASSRFQDSRTEAFFGQGTRLTVV.

This chain connects TRBV7-2 to TRBJ1-4; D unclear. V was shortened by 2 bases and J by 0 bases, with 13 bases between the two germline ends. This CDR3 spans 17 amino acids. Germline-derived CDR1 and CDR2 are SGHTA and FQGNSA. CDR3 region: CASSLFGRIATNEKLFF. The CDR3 DNA is TGTGCCAGCAGCTTATTCGGCAGGATCGCAACTAATGAAAAACTGTTTTTT.

The chain recombines TRBV19 with TRBJ1-2; 8 bases are shared with TRBD1. Germline CDR1 reads LNHDA; CDR2 reads SQIVND (reference sequence). The CDR3 is made up of 15 amino acids. Trimming removed 9 bases from V and 2 bases from J; junction bases left unmatched: 11. The CDR3 sequence: CASQPGQARNYGYTF. The DNA of the CDR3 is TGTGCCAGCCAACCGGGACAGGCGAGAAACTATGGCTACACCTTC. The complete variable domain, with remaining parts taken from reference TRBV19 and TRBJ1-2, reads DGGITQSPKYLFRKEGQNVTLSCEQNLNHDAMYWYRQDPGQGLRLIYYSQIVNDFQKGDIAEGYSVSREKKESFPLTVTSAQKNPTAFYLCASQPGQARNYGYTFGSGTRLTVV.

The chain carries TRBV7-2 and TRBJ1-2; 8 bases line up with TRBD1. Germline-derived CDR1 and CDR2 are SGHTA and FQGNSA. There are 16 residues in the CDR3. V shed 5 bases and J 8 bases; nucleotides not matched to a gene: 16. CDR3 nucleotide sequence: TGTGCCAGCAGCCTGGCAGGGGGCGCGAATTTAAGGGGCTACACCTTC. Encoded protein: CASSLAGGANLRGYTF.

The rearrangement joins TRBV7-3 to TRBJ2-7; no reliable D call. Germline V lookup: CDR1 SGHTA, CDR2 FQGTGA. V was pared by 5 bases and J by 3 bases, with 17 bases between. The CDR3 totals 15 residues. DNA of the CDR3: TGTGCCAGCAGCCACGGGTCCGGAAAGGACTACGAGCAGTACTTC. Its protein product is CASSHGSGKDYEQYF.

This chain connects TRBV5-4 to TRBJ1-1; 7 nucleotides align to TRBD1. This CDR3 comprises 15 residues. The junction had 9 bases not matched to a gene; V was cut back by 4 bases and J by 3 bases. CDR1 SGHNT and CDR2 YYREEE come from the germline V gene (reference sequence). Written as DNA, the CDR3 is TGTGCCAGCAGCGGTCGGACAGGAGATCACACTGAAGCTTTCTTT. Translation: CASSGRTGDHTEAFF. The full variable domain, with the rest looked up from reference TRBV5-4 and TRBJ1-1, is ETGVTQSPTHLIKTRGQQVTLRCSSQSGHNTVSWYQQALGQGPQFIFQYYREEENGRGNFPPRFSGLQFPNYSSELNVNALELDDSALYLCASSGRTGDHTEAFFGQGTRLTVV.

The chain is built from TRBV15 and TRBJ2-7; TRBD1 aligns across 9 bases. Looked up from germline, CDR1 is LNHNV and CDR2 is YYDKDF (reference sequence). V trimming: 0 bases; J trimming: 3 bases; junction bases outside the gene matches: 6. The CDR3 is 16 amino acids. CDR3 protein: CATSRDYGQGNYEQYF. In DNA, the CDR3 is TGTGCCACCAGCAGAGATTACGGACAGGGGAACTACGAGCAGTACTTC.

The rearrangement joins TRBV9 to TRBJ1-5; the D is unclear. Between the trimmed V and J ends, which lost 0 bases and 6 bases, there was a span of 10 bases. CDR1 is SGDLS, CDR2 YYNGEE, per germline. The CDR3 contains 14 residues. The CDR3 region is CASSVDEGSQPQHF. In nucleotides, the CDR3 is TGTGCCAGCAGCGTAGATGAGGGTAGTCAGCCCCAGCATTTT.

The gene calls are TRBV27 and TRBJ1-2; perhaps TRBD1 as D (5 bases). The CDR3 length is 14 residues. CDR1 is MNHEY and CDR2 is SMNVEV in the germline V gene (reference sequence). V was clipped by 8 bases and J by 2 bases, with 15 bases between them. CDR3 in DNA: TGTGCCAGCGGACAACGGGTCCCAAACTATGGCTACACCTTC. It is translated as CASGQRVPNYGYTF.

The chain couples TRBV18 to TRBJ2-7, with D perhaps TRBD2 (5 bases). The germline V and J ends were trimmed by 3 bases and 6 bases, with 12 bases remaining between them. Germline CDR1 reads KGHSH; CDR2 reads LQKENI. The CDR3 contains 13 residues. CDR3: CASSPTRSGEQYF. CDR3 nucleotides: TGTGCCAGCTCACCCACTAGAAGCGGCGAGCAGTACTTC.

This CDR3 reads CASSEWGAGGRVGNEQFF. In nucleotides, the CDR3 is TGTGCCAGCAGTGAGTGGGGGGCAGGGGGAAGGGTCGGCAATGAGCAGTTCTTC. V and J are TRBV6-1 and TRBJ2-1, with D perhaps matching TRBD1 (7 bases). Between the trimmed V and J ends, which lost 3 bases and 6 bases, there was a span of 24 bases. The CDR3 runs to 18 residues. Germline CDR1 and CDR2: MNHNS and SASEGT.

A few counts support this clone. Other DNA sequences in this specimen translate into the identical CDR3. This chain's CDR3 is CASSHPGFYGYTF. The CDR3 region has the DNA TGCGCCAGCAGCCACCCAGGGTTCTATGGCTACACCTTC. The V gene is TRBV4-1, the J gene TRBJ1-2; D may be TRBD1 (5 bases). Trimming removed 3 bases from V and 4 bases from J, with 9 bases in between. Germline V lookup: CDR1 MGHRA, CDR2 YSYEKL. CDR3 length: 13 residues.

This clone was counted between two and nine times. The chain is built from TRBV6-5 and TRBJ2-7; D call uncertain. Trimming removed 7 bases from V and 3 bases from J, with 16 bases in between. Germline V CDR1 and CDR2: MNHEY, SVGAGI. CDR3 length: 14 residues. CDR3: CASTPLAPGYEQYF. Written as DNA, the CDR3 is TGTGCCAGCACTCCCCTTGCCCCGGGCTACGAGCAGTACTTC.

V gene TRBV5-1 combines with J gene TRBJ1-2; D unresolved. Between the trimmed V and J ends, which lost 4 bases and 3 bases, there was a span of 16 bases. This CDR3 has 15 amino acids. The germline V gene encodes CDR1 SGHRS and CDR2 YFSETQ. CDR3 region: CASSGEGTYDYGYTF. The CDR3 DNA reads TGCGCCAGCAGCGGGGAGGGAACTTATGACTATGGCTACACCTTC. The whole variable domain, filled in from reference TRBV5-1 and TRBJ1-2, reads KAGVTQTPRYLIKTRGQQVTLSCSPISGHRSVSWYQQTPGQGLQFLFEYFSETQRNKGNFPGRFSGRQFSNSRSEMNVSTLELGDSALYLCASSGEGTYDYGYTFGSGTRLTVV.

V usage is TRBV14 and J usage is TRBJ2-2; no firm D call. V lost 1 base to trimming and J lost 6 bases, with 9 bases between them. Germline lookup yields CDR1 SGHDN and CDR2 FVKESK. This CDR3 has 14 residues. The CDR3 loop reads CASSQGPQAGELFF. CDR3 DNA sequence: TGTGCCAGCAGCCAAGGCCCTCAGGCCGGGGAGCTGTTTTTT.

The chain is built from TRBV5-5 and TRBJ1-4; D not resolved. In germline, CDR1 is SGHKS, CDR2 YYEKEE (reference sequence). The CDR3 runs 15 residues. V was cut by 4 bases and J by 1 base, with 11 bases left in between. The CDR3 DNA reads as TGTGCCAGCAGCACGACCCGACAAACTAATGAAAAACTGTTTTTT. It encodes CASSTTRQTNEKLFF.

The rearrangement joins TRBV28 to TRBJ1-1; D perhaps matches TRBD1 (6 bases). The CDR3 has 14 residues. V was clipped by 2 bases and J by 8 bases, with 15 bases between them. Looked up from germline, CDR1 is MDHEN and CDR2 is SYDVKM. The CDR3 loop is CASSLLQGSEEAFF. CDR3 coding DNA: TGTGCCAGCAGTTTACTCCAGGGGAGTGAGGAAGCTTTCTTT.

The gene calls are TRBV7-8 and TRBJ1-1, with D possibly TRBD1 on 5 matching bases. Trimming pared 8 bases from V and 0 bases from J, leaving 13 bases between. The CDR3 is 14 amino acids. Germline values: CDR1 SGHVS, CDR2 FQNEAQ. This chain's CDR3 is CASGNRGVNTEAFF. Written as DNA, the CDR3 is TGTGCCAGCGGAAACCGGGGGGTGAACACTGAAGCTTTCTTT.

The V gene is TRBV7-2, the J gene TRBJ2-7; weak D call: TRBD1 (7 bases). This CDR3 has 15 amino acids. The germline gives CDR1 SGHTA, CDR2 FQGNSA. Trimming shortened V by 1 base and J by 4 bases, and 14 bases separated the two germline ends. CDR3 amino acids: CASSLGQGGNYEQYF. In DNA, the CDR3 is TGTGCCAGCAGCTTAGGACAGGGCGGGAATTACGAGCAGTACTTC.

The V and J genes are TRBV29-1 and TRBJ1-1; perhaps TRBD1 as D (5 bases). The length of the CDR3 is 13 residues. The V end was cut by 8 bases, the J end by 0 bases, with 13 bases between. CDR1 and CDR2 from the germline V gene are SQVTM and ANQGSEA. The CDR3 protein is CSHSEGMNTEAFF. The DNA of the CDR3 is TGCAGCCATTCGGAGGGGATGAACACTGAAGCTTTCTTT.

The rearrangement links TRBV5-4 to TRBJ1-2; 7 bases align to TRBD1. This CDR3 spans 15 amino acids. J lost 4 bases, V lost 4 bases, and 10 bases had no gene match. Looked up from germline, CDR1 is SGHNT and CDR2 is YYREEE (reference sequence). The DNA of the CDR3 is TGTGCCAGCAGCCAGGACGCAGGGGGAACCTATGGCTACACCTTC. Protein product: CASSQDAGGTYGYTF. The full variable domain, completed using reference TRBV5-4 and TRBJ1-2, is ETGVTQSPTHLIKTRGQQVTLRCSSQSGHNTVSWYQQALGQGPQFIFQYYREEENGRGNFPPRFSGLQFPNYSSELNVNALELDDSALYLCASSQDAGGTYGYTFGSGTRLTVV.

This clone has only a few counts. For the CDR3, the DNA is TGTGCCAGCACTTGGACAGGGCCTAATGAAAAACTGTTTTTT. Translation gives CASTWTGPNEKLFF. The gene calls are TRBV2 and TRBJ1-4; 8 bases match TRBD1. Per germline, CDR1 SNHLY and CDR2 FYNNEI. There are 14 residues in the CDR3. After removal of 7 bases from V and 3 bases from J, the junction contained 4 bases not matched to a gene.

The chain is built from TRBV21-1 and TRBJ2-1; TRBD2, the D gene given by the table, was not confirmed from the DNA. TRBV21-1 is reported as a pseudogene. There are 15 residues in the CDR3. CDR3 loop: CASSKEREGDGEQFF. Written as DNA, the CDR3 is TGTGCCAGCAGCAAAGAACGGGAGGGCGACGGGGAGCAGTTCTTC.

The genes are TRBV7-3 and TRBJ2-5, with unresolved D. The CDR3 contains 13 residues. Germline CDR1 is SGHTA and CDR2 is FQGTGA. V lost 5 bases and J 0 bases, leaving 7 bases between the germline ends. Here the CDR3 DNA reads TGTGCCAGCAGCAGAACGGACCAAGAGACCCAGTACTTC. Its protein is CASSRTDQETQYF.